Each of the 26 T cell receptor beta chains below was sequenced from the same sample in a study of radiotherapy plus CTLA-4 blockade in lung cancer. The table came from immunoSEQ multiplex PCR; TCRdb's copy has only in-frame clones and leaves some out. The data show 90,000 or so clones, 86% seen once. The sample was peripheral blood, taken from a patient treated with radiotherapy plus ipilimumab. These receptors were taken from a human donor with non-small cell lung cancer who had a partial response to radiotherapy plus ipilimumab.

The chain couples TRBV5-1 to TRBJ2-1, with TRBD2 identical over 16 bases. V was clipped by 4 bases and J by 4 bases; unmatched bases: 5. This CDR3 comprises 17 residues. The germline V gene encodes CDR1 SGHRS and CDR2 YFSETQ. The CDR3 is CASSPGLAGGLYNEQFF. The CDR3 DNA follows: TGCGCCAGCAGCCCGGGACTAGCGGGAGGGTTATACAATGAGCAGTTCTTC.

The V and J genes are TRBV28 and TRBJ1-2; a weak D match, TRBD1 (6 bases). Trimming pared 5 bases from V and 8 bases from J, leaving 12 bases between. The length of the CDR3 is 12 residues. CDR1 is MDHEN, CDR2 SYDVKM, per germline. This CDR3 reads CASSRGAWGYTF. CDR3 in DNA: TGTGCCAGCAGTCGGGGGGCCTGGGGCTACACCTTC.

The CDR3 sequence: CASSLEAGPASGANVLTF. CDR3 bases: TGTGCCAGCAGCTTGGAGGCTGGGCCAGCCTCTGGGGCCAACGTCCTGACTTTC. The chain has TRBV7-8 and TRBJ2-6, with D maybe TRBD2 (5 bases). Germline CDR1 and CDR2: SGHVS and FQNEAQ. The CDR3 contains 18 residues. The germline V and J ends were trimmed by 3 bases and 0 bases, with 15 bases remaining between them. The full variable domain, its missing parts supplied by reference TRBV7-8 and TRBJ2-6, is GAGVSQSPRYKVAKRGQDVALRCDPISGHVSLFWYQQALGQGPEFLTYFQNEAQLDKSGLPSDRFFAERPEGSVSTLKIQRTQQEDSAVYLCASSLEAGPASGANVLTFGAGSRLTVL.

The chain recombines TRBV28 with TRBJ2-1; D might be TRBD1 (5 bases). The CDR3 consists of 13 residues. Germline V gene sequence: CDR1 MDHEN, CDR2 SYDVKM. The germline V and J ends were trimmed by 5 bases and 9 bases, with 14 bases remaining between them. The CDR3 DNA reads as TGTGCCAGCAGTCCTACCAGGGTAGGTGAGCAGTTCTTC. As protein: CASSPTRVGEQFF.

The CDR3 DNA reads TGCGCCAGCAGCCAGTCGGGACTAGCGGGAGGGCCAGACACAGATACGCAGTATTTT. This codes for CASSQSGLAGGPDTDTQYF. The chain recombines TRBV4-1 with TRBJ2-3, with TRBD2 identical over 16 bases. Germline CDR1 reads MGHRA; CDR2 reads YSYEKL. This CDR3 spans 19 amino acids. V lost 3 bases and J lost 2; bases outside the gene matches: 8.

The chain is built from TRBV30 and TRBJ2-1; 7 bases are a match to TRBD2. With 0 bases clipped from V and 4 bases from J, the junction kept 12 bases outside the gene matches. Per the germline V gene, CDR1 is GTSNPN and CDR2 is SVGIG (reference sequence). This CDR3 comprises 17 residues. The CDR3 protein is CAWSVYASGVLYNEQFF. The CDR3 DNA reads as TGTGCCTGGAGTGTATACGCTAGCGGAGTCCTATACAATGAGCAGTTCTTC.

The chain combines TRBV5-1 with TRBJ1-2; D uncertain. V was pared by 0 bases and J by 1 base, with 13 bases between. The CDR3 has 16 amino acids. Germline lookup yields CDR1 SGHRS and CDR2 YFSETQ. The DNA of the CDR3 is TGCGCCAGCAGCTTGGATCCCATCAGGATTAACTATGGCTACACCTTC. Translated: CASSLDPIRINYGYTF.

This chain connects TRBV6-6 to TRBJ1-2; 12 nucleotides line up with TRBD1. The length of the CDR3 is 14 residues. Germline V gene data show CDR1 as MNHNY and CDR2 as SVGAGI (reference sequence). Losses at the gene ends were 8 bases for V and 3 bases for J; bases not matched to a gene: 4. CDR3: CASGGTGGDYGYTF. In DNA, the CDR3 is TGTGCCAGCGGCGGGACAGGGGGCGACTATGGCTACACCTTC.

In its sample, this clone was seen once. One end of the junction varies from germline; a read error may be responsible. The CDR3 DNA follows: TGTGCCAGCAGCTTAGAAGTCCGGGACAGGGGTGCGTACGAGCAGCACTTC. Amino acids: CASSLEVRDRGAYEQHF. The rearrangement joins TRBV7-2 to TRBJ2-7, with TRBD1 matching 10 bases. Germline V CDR1 and CDR2: SGHTA, FQGNSA. The CDR3 runs to 17 residues.

The V gene is TRBV4-2, the J gene TRBJ2-7; 8 positions agree with TRBD2. The CDR3 length is 18 residues. CDR1 and CDR2 from the germline V gene are LGHNA and YNFKEQ. V was clipped by 4 bases and J by 0 bases; unmatched bases: 14. The DNA for the CDR3 is TGTGCCAGCAGCCCAAAGGCGGCTAGCGGGCCGAGCTCCTACGAGCAGTACTTC. This translates into CASSPKAASGPSSYEQYF.

This chain uses TRBV4-3 with TRBJ2-1, with a weak D call TRBD2 (5 bases). There are 14 residues in the CDR3. Trimming cost V 4 bases and J 9 bases, with 16 bases left between them. In germline, CDR1 is LGHNA, CDR2 YSLEER. CDR3 region: CASSPLAGQGEQFF. The CDR3 DNA is TGCGCCAGCAGCCCTCTCGCGGGTCAAGGTGAGCAGTTCTTC.

The rearrangement uses TRBV20-1 and TRBJ1-2, with D possibly TRBD1 on 5 matching bases. The CDR3 has 11 amino acids. The V and J ends lost 3 bases and 8 bases respectively, with 10 bases between them. Germline V gives CDR1 DFQATT, CDR2 SNEGSKA (reference sequence). CDR3 coding DNA: TGCAGTGCTAGCCCGGGGGAAGGCTACACCTTC. Translated: CSASPGEGYTF.

This clone has just one count. The chain carries TRBV12-5 and TRBJ2-1; TRBD2 matches 12 bases. CDR3 length: 16 residues. V shed 7 bases and J 7 bases; nucleotides not matched to a gene: 11. Germline V gene data show CDR1 as LGHNT and CDR2 as FRNRAP. CDR3 DNA sequence: TGTGCTAGTGCCGAGACTAGCGGGAGAACTGGTAATGAGCAGTTCTTC. Its protein is CASAETSGRTGNEQFF.

This chain links TRBV7-9 with TRBJ2-7; D is perhaps TRBD1 (6 bases). CDR3 length: 17 residues. Germline V gene sequence: CDR1 SEHNR, CDR2 FQNEAQ (reference sequence). V shed 5 bases and J shed 3 bases, with 23 bases lying between them. CDR3 sequence (DNA): TGTGCCAGCAGCCCCAATAGAAGACAGGCTGGGGTCTACGAGCAGTACTTC. This gives the protein CASSPNRRQAGVYEQYF.

This chain links TRBV6-1 with TRBJ1-2; D unclear. V was shortened by 5 bases and J by 0 bases, with 7 bases between the two germline ends. This CDR3 region has 13 residues. Germline lookup yields CDR1 MNHNS and CDR2 SASEGT. CDR3 amino acids: CASSSVSNYGYTF. The DNA of the CDR3 is TGTGCCAGCAGTTCAGTGTCTAACTATGGCTACACCTTC.

The chain carries TRBV6-1 and TRBJ1-3; D gene ambiguous. V shed 3 bases and J shed 0 bases, with 9 bases lying between them. Germline values: CDR1 MNHNS, CDR2 SASEGT. CDR3 length: 15 residues. The CDR3 protein is CASSEWYTSGNTIYF. CDR3 sequence (DNA): TGTGCCAGCAGTGAGTGGTACACCTCTGGAAACACCATATATTTT.

This chain uses TRBV6-5 with TRBJ1-1; maybe TRBD1 (6 bases). Germline V CDR1 and CDR2: MNHEY, SVGAGI. The V and J ends lost 0 bases and 4 bases respectively, with 6 bases between them. The CDR3 loop spans 13 amino acids. The CDR3 DNA follows: TGTGCCAGCAGTTACTCCAGGGGCACTGAAGCTTTCTTT. This translates into CASSYSRGTEAFF.

This chain uses TRBV28 with TRBJ1-2; D is uncertain. The CDR3 runs to 13 residues. V lost 1 base, J lost 8 bases, and 11 bases lay in between. Germline V gives CDR1 MDHEN, CDR2 SYDVKM. The CDR3 DNA sequence: TGTGCCAGCAGTTTATCCCGTAGTATGGGCTACACCTTC. Translating gives CASSLSRSMGYTF.

The rearrangement joins TRBV19 to TRBJ1-1; 7 bases line up with TRBD1. J was trimmed by 1 base and V by 3 bases; bases with no gene match: 2. This CDR3 region has 14 residues. Per the germline V gene, CDR1 is LNHDA and CDR2 is SQIVND (reference sequence). The CDR3 bases are TGTGCCAGTAGTATGGACAGGTGGAACACTGAAGCTTTCTTT. Its protein product is CASSMDRWNTEAFF.

The genes are TRBV29-1 and TRBJ1-2; 7 bases match TRBD1. The CDR3 spans 15 residues. Germline V gene sequence: CDR1 SQVTM, CDR2 ANQGSEA. The V segment lost 7 bases and the J segment 6 bases; nucleotides outside the gene matches: 17. The CDR3 spells CSAFSGTVTYDGYTF. CDR3 in DNA: TGCAGCGCTTTTTCCGGGACAGTAACTTATGATGGCTACACCTTC.

The rearrangement joins TRBV5-1 to TRBJ2-5; D remains ambiguous. Germline V gene data show CDR1 as SGHRS and CDR2 as YFSETQ. Trimming removed 2 bases from V and 5 bases from J, with 10 bases in between. This CDR3 comprises 13 residues. The CDR3 bases are TGCGCCAGCAGCTTAACGCCCGGGGAGACCCAGTACTTC. Translated, it gives CASSLTPGETQYF.

This chain connects TRBV28 to TRBJ2-5; TRBD2 aligns across 12 bases. Germline assignment: CDR1 MDHEN and CDR2 SYDVKM. J was trimmed by 7 bases and V by 3 bases; bases with no gene match: 9. CDR3 length equals 16 residues. The CDR3 region has the DNA TGTGCCAGCAGTTTCCCGACTAGCGGGAGAGTCGGGACCCAGTACTTC. This gives the protein CASSFPTSGRVGTQYF.

V usage is TRBV27 and J usage is TRBJ1-1, with 7 bases identical to TRBD1. The germline V gene has CDR1 MNHEY and CDR2 SMNVEV (reference sequence). V trimming: 5 bases; J trimming: 3 bases; junction bases outside the gene matches: 9. The CDR3 totals 15 residues. The CDR3 region has the DNA TGTGCCAGCAGTCGCTACAGGGGTGGGGACACTGAAGCTTTCTTT. Translating it yields CASSRYRGGDTEAFF.

This chain links TRBV27 with TRBJ1-1; D gene uncertain. The CDR3 length is 19 residues. The V and J ends lost 0 bases and 0 bases respectively, with 20 bases between them. Germline lookup yields CDR1 MNHEY and CDR2 SMNVEV (reference sequence). CDR3 DNA sequence: TGTGCCAGCAGTTTATCGAAAAGGGAAAGGGAGGTCTTGAACACTGAAGCTTTCTTT. It codes for CASSLSKREREVLNTEAFF.

The count of this clone is one. The J gene is TRBJ2-7, the V gene TRBV28, with 8 positions matching TRBD2. The germline CDR1 and CDR2 sequences are MDHEN and SYDVKM. The CDR3 is 19 amino acids. J was trimmed by 5 bases and V by 3 bases; bases with no gene match: 21. CDR3 bases: TGTGCCAGCAGTTTCAGTTTAGGCGAGTTGGGACTAGTTTTCGACGAGCAGTACTTC. It is translated as CASSFSLGELGLVFDEQYF. Together with reference TRBV28 and TRBJ2-7, the CDR3 gives the full variable domain: DVKVTQSSRYLVKRTGEKVFLECVQDMDHENMFWYRQDPGLGLRLIYFSYDVKMKEKGDIPEGYSVSREKKERFSLILESASTNQTSMYLCASSFSLGELGLVFDEQYFGPGTRLTVT.

V is TRBV7-8 and J is TRBJ2-1; 10 positions match TRBD2. This CDR3 contains 16 residues. V was clipped by 6 bases and J by 4 bases; unmatched bases: 9. In germline, CDR1 is SGHVS, CDR2 FQNEAQ. CDR3 bases: TGTGCCAGCAGACCTCAAGCGGGAGGGCAATACAATGAGCAGTTCTTC. Translated: CASRPQAGGQYNEQFF.